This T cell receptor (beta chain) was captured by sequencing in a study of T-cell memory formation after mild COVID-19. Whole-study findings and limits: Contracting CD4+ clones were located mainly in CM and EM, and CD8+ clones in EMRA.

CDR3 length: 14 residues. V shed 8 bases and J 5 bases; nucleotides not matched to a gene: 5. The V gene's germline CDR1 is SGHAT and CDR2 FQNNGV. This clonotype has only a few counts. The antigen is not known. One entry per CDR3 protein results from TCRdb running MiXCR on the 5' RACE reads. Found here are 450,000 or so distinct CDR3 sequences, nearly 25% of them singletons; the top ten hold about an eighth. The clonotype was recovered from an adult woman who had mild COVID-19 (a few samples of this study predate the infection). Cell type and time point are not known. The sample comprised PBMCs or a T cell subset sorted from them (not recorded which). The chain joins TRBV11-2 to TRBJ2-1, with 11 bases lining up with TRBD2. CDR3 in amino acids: CASRILAGDNEQFF. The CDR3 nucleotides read TGTGCCAGCCGTATACTAGCGGGAGACAATGAGCAGTTCTTC.